These 15 T cell receptor beta chains were all obtained from the same sample, sequenced in a study of blood T cells in healthy people across ages (dated by TCRdb to between 2015 and 2017). Libraries were prepared through 5' RACE. Sequencing used an Illumina HiSeq 2500. The second PCR ran for roughly 6 to 11 cycles and used a J-beta primer mix along with a sample-barcoded 5' primer. TCRdb itself trimmed the public reads at Q25 with fastp, ran MiXCR and retained productive beta chains. Each entry is one CDR3 protein sequence, shown with its most common DNA and genes. Present in this sample are about 570,000 distinct CDR3 sequences, approximately 26% of which were seen just once. The ten largest clones capture 3% to 4% of the sample. Another study also made use of these data, one on T cells of mothers and their children.

Sequenced sample: blood. All receptors come from a boy between 2 and 10 years old in good health.

In this sample, this clonotype turned up a few times. The chain combines TRBV7-9 with TRBJ2-1; 8 bases fit TRBD1. This CDR3 has 15 amino acids. Germline CDR1 SEHNR, CDR2 FQNEAQ (reference sequence). Trimming at V came to 1 base and at J to 8 bases, leaving 7 bases not matched to a gene. The CDR3 DNA reads as TGTGCCAGCAGCTTAGGGACAGGGTCGATGGATGAGCAGTTCTTC. Amino acids: CASSLGTGSMDEQFF.

This clonotype was detected only a few times. The chain carries TRBV25-1 and TRBJ1-2, with 7 nucleotides matching TRBD1. Germline lookup yields CDR1 MGHDK and CDR2 SYGVNS. The CDR3 extends over 14 amino acids. J lost 0 bases, V lost 7 bases, and 5 bases had no gene match. In nucleotides, the CDR3 is TGTGCCAGCACTCGGGACAGCTCTAACTATGGCTACACCTTC. Translated, it gives CASTRDSSNYGYTF.

The V and J genes are TRBV7-8 and TRBJ1-1; 7 positions match TRBD1. Germline V CDR1 and CDR2: SGHVS, FQNEAQ. The CDR3 runs 19 residues. V was pared by 4 bases and J by 6 bases, with 23 bases of the junction left unmatched. Written as DNA, the CDR3 is TGTGCCAGCAGCTCACTTTATCTCCAGGGGGGGTCCCTTGTCGCTGAAGCTTTCTTT. It yields the protein CASSSLYLQGGSLVAEAFF. The whole variable domain, remainder taken from reference TRBV7-8 and TRBJ1-1, is GAGVSQSPRYKVAKRGQDVALRCDPISGHVSLFWYQQALGQGPEFLTYFQNEAQLDKSGLPSDRFFAERPEGSVSTLKIQRTQQEDSAVYLCASSSLYLQGGSLVAEAFFGQGTRLTVV.

The chain has TRBV20-1 and TRBJ1-1; no clear D gene. Germline CDR1 is DFQATT and CDR2 is SNEGSKA (reference sequence). The CDR3 is 14 residues long. Trimming cost V 0 bases and J 4 bases, with 12 bases left between them. The CDR3 region is CSARDQQSRTEAFF. DNA of the CDR3: TGCAGTGCTAGAGATCAGCAGAGCCGCACTGAAGCTTTCTTT.

V usage is TRBV10-1 and J usage is TRBJ2-2, with 9 bases fitting TRBD1. Losses at the gene ends were 4 bases for V and 3 bases for J; bases not matched to a gene: 6. The CDR3 consists of 16 residues. CDR1 is WNHNN and CDR2 is SYGVQD in the germline V gene (reference sequence). The chain's CDR3 is CASSVQGALDTGELFF. The CDR3 region has the DNA TGCGCCAGCAGTGTACAGGGGGCCCTTGACACCGGGGAGCTGTTTTTT.

This clonotype was detected only a few times. The chain carries TRBV2 and TRBJ1-4; tentative D call: TRBD1 (6 bases). CDR3 length: 15 amino acids. Between the trimmed V and J ends, which lost 3 bases and 4 bases, there was a span of 12 bases. Germline CDR1 SNHLY, CDR2 FYNNEI. The CDR3 DNA reads as TGTGCCAGCAGTGAGGAGACAGGTCTTAATGAAAAACTGTTTTTT. It encodes CASSEETGLNEKLFF.

This clonotype turned up a few times. V usage is TRBV7-2 and J usage is TRBJ2-1; possible D gene TRBD2, 6 bases. This CDR3 has 15 residues. From germline, CDR1 is SGHTA and CDR2 FQGNSA. Trimming left V 7 bases short and J 6 bases short, with 19 bases between. CDR3 loop: CASTWGDRLRNEQFF. CDR3 coding DNA: TGTGCCAGCACCTGGGGGGATAGGTTACGCAATGAGCAGTTCTTC.

This clonotype turned up a few times. V gene TRBV30 combines with J gene TRBJ2-7, with D perhaps matching TRBD1 (6 bases). The CDR3 length is 14 residues. Germline CDR1 and CDR2: GTSNPN and SVGIG (reference sequence). V was pared by 1 base and J by 5 bases, with 15 bases between. The CDR3 DNA reads TGTGCCTGGAGTGGAACCTACAGGGACGACGAGCAGTACTTC. Amino acid sequence: CAWSGTYRDDEQYF.

The chain combines TRBV6-4 with TRBJ2-3; 9 bases align to TRBD2. Germline V gene lookup returns CDR1 MRHNA and CDR2 SNTAGT. Trimming took 3 bases from V and 0 from J; bases not matched to a gene: 4. This CDR3 is built from 16 residues. The CDR3: CASSEEAGGSTDTQYF. The CDR3 DNA follows: TGTGCCAGCAGTGAGGAAGCGGGGGGAAGCACAGATACGCAGTATTTT.

J is TRBJ2-6 and V is TRBV6-5; a possible D gene is TRBD2 (5 bases). Per germline, CDR1 MNHEY and CDR2 SVGAGI. V lost 4 bases and J lost 0, with 16 bases in between. This CDR3 has 18 amino acids. As DNA, the CDR3 is TGTGCCAGCAGTTCCGGACTGCGTGCCCACTCTGGGGCCAACGTCCTGACTTTC. Its translation is CASSSGLRAHSGANVLTF.

This clonotype occurred once. The J gene is TRBJ2-7, the V gene TRBV10-3; 9 bases fit TRBD1. This CDR3 is 14 amino acids long. The V segment lost 9 bases and the J segment 2 bases; nucleotides outside the gene matches: 8. The germline CDR1 and CDR2 sequences are ENHRY and SYGVKD. The CDR3, as DNA: TGTGCCATGTCCGGGACAGGGATCGCCTACGAGCAGTACTTC. Protein: CAMSGTGIAYEQYF.

This chain uses TRBV12-3 or TRBV12-4 with TRBJ2-3, with TRBD2 matching over 7 bases. The CDR3 extends over 16 amino acids. V trimming: 0 bases; J trimming: 3 bases; junction bases outside the gene matches: 6. CDR3 nucleotide sequence: TGTGCCAGCAGTTTAGCGACCAGGACTAGAACAGATACGCAGTATTTT. Its translation is CASSLATRTRTDTQYF.

This chain connects TRBV28 to TRBJ2-5, with TRBD2 matching over 12 bases. The DNA end lines up better with TRBJ2-7; the J call may be wrong. This CDR3 has 16 amino acids. The germline gives CDR1 MDHEN, CDR2 SYDVKM. The CDR3 DNA reads TGTGCCAGCCTTCGGACTAGCGGGATCCTGGCCTACGAGCAGTACTTC. This sequence encodes CASLRTSGILAYEQYF.

This clonotype came up many times. V gene TRBV10-3 combines with J gene TRBJ2-3, with no clear D. CDR3 length: 13 amino acids. V dropped 3 bases and J dropped 4 bases, with 8 bases sitting between them. Germline loops: CDR1 ENHRY, CDR2 SYGVKD. This chain's CDR3 is CAISDSYADTQYF. CDR3 DNA: TGTGCCATCAGTGACTCTTATGCAGATACGCAGTATTTT.

CDR3 in DNA: TGTGCCAGCAAGTCCGATAGGGTTGGAAACACCATATATTTT. Its translation is CASKSDRVGNTIYF. The rearrangement uses TRBV6-5 and TRBJ1-3; D ambiguous. V was clipped by 7 bases and J by 3 bases, with 13 bases between them. CDR3 size: 14 residues. Germline-derived CDR1 and CDR2 are MNHEY and SVGAGI.